The present entry profiles one T cell receptor (beta chain) with its context. The antigen is unknown. Some clones are missing from TCRdb's copy, which holds only in-frame ones; the method was immunoSEQ multiplex PCR. The sample has some 140,000 clones, approximately 82% seen once. CDR1 MNHEY and CDR2 SMNVEV come from the germline V gene (reference sequence). This CDR3 has 17 amino acids. Trimming at V came to 11 bases and at J to 2 bases, leaving 18 bases not matched to a gene. The sample belongs to a study of cytomegalovirus exposure and HLA in healthy donors. Looking at the study overall: According to later analysis, the same platform produced the approximately 120 validation and approximately 700 first-cohort repertoires.

Study conclusions and caveats: High specificity and sensitivity for cytomegalovirus status were reported for the classifier. Most TCR sequences were seen very rarely across donors, but some public TCRs occurred in many. Associated with cytomegalovirus, according to the listing, were around 170 TCR beta chains.

The specimen sequenced was PBMCs. The TCR sequence derives from a man between 25 and 39 years old in good health and CMV-seropositive. This rearrangement joins TRBV27 to TRBJ2-7; TRBD2 agrees at 10 bases. The CDR3 bases are TGTGCCCCCCGCTATGGGCTAGCGGGGGACATAACCTACGAGCAGTACTTC. It encodes CAPRYGLAGDITYEQYF.